The clone carrying this T cell receptor beta chain rates as medium-sized (0.01 to 0.1%). The antigen remains unidentified. TCR beta CDR3 regions came from multiplex PCR with 32 forward V and 13 reverse J primers. MiXCR was run by TCRdb on the multiplex PCR reads, yielding one entry per CDR3 protein. The table lists approximately 11,000 distinct CDR3 sequences, just under 30% of them singletons, with 21% in the top ten. Template material comprised bulk tumor genomic DNA at roughly 650 ng per sample. While surgery was under way, several biopsies spaced far apart were taken per primary tumor. Their non-small cell lung cancer was newly diagnosed and untreated, and the patients underwent curative surgery. The study drew donors from newly diagnosed non-small cell lung cancer patients having surgery with curative intent. Germline-derived CDR1 and CDR2 are GTSNPN and SVGIG (reference sequence). The CDR3 is 13 amino acids. V dropped 4 bases and J dropped 9; count of bases not matched to a gene: 6.

The data stem from a study of immune heterogeneity within non-small cell lung tumors. About the study: Histology included several squamous cell carcinomas, about 11 non-squamous carcinomas and 1 unspecified tumor. Findings and limits, study-wide: Individual patients had largely distinct high-frequency T-cell receptor beta clonotypes.

The chain couples TRBV30 to TRBJ1-6; TRBD1 matches at 7 bases. This clonotype was obtained from a woman in her forties or fifties with non-small cell lung cancer. The sequenced sample was lung tumor tissue. CDR3 loop: CAWNRGGGSPLHF. The CDR3, as DNA: TGTGCCTGGAACAGGGGCGGTGGTTCACCCCTCCACTTT.